This T cell receptor beta chain is drawn from a study of T and B cells in COVID-19 patients (dated by TCRdb to 2020 to 2021). As for the study more broadly: In this study, adaptive immunity was profiled in COVID-19 patients who either had active infection or had recovered, using TRB and IGH repertoire sequencing of peripheral blood. A recovered cohort included more than 15 patients who provided approximately 20 samples, and most of these patients had mild to moderate COVID-19 treated on an outpatient basis. Median age was approximately 35 years in the recovered cohort versus 67 years in the active-infection cohort. Of the roughly 20 patients in the active-infection cohort, about a dozen were critically ill and needed mechanical ventilation or ECMO. Of the approximately 22 patients in the active-infection cohort, some 17 had comorbidities associated with unfavorable COVID-19 outcome. The repository of TCR and BCR sequences included around 71 time points from 37 patients, and more than 8.3 million TCR sequences were analysed. Two patients were included in both the recovered and active cohorts because samples were available from active disease and after recovery. An age-matched reference group of 30 to 40 healthy donors negative for COVID-19 antibodies served as the comparison for repertoire analyses. As many as 9 follow-up blood samples were taken per patient, and some of the samples covered different disease stages within the same individual.

What the authors observed across the whole study: Blood samples from mildly ill patients during symptoms and early samples from severe cases were scarce. The cohort was considered too small for HLA contributions to COVID-19 susceptibility or severity to be assessed. In patients with COVID-19, the usage of TRBV/TRBJ genes was reported to be strongly skewed. Specific T cell subsets (CD4+/Treg/CD8+) and sorted SARS-CoV-2-responsive or tetramer+ T cells had not yet been sequenced, with those experiments still ongoing. TRB repertoires were highly clonal in active COVID-19, whereas diversity and richness at recovery rose above healthy donor levels. It was stated that prospective validation of the reported TCR clusters was required before the clusters could be put to clinical use. The recovered cohort had 2,000 to 3,000 exclusive TCR clusters, including under 40 low-pGen clusters.

TRB repertoires were amplified from approximately 270-530 ng of genomic DNA extracted from blood. This clonotype counts as medium-sized (0.01 to 0.1%). Its binding antigen is unknown. Base qualities are not at hand, and no much larger clone is one base apart. Sequencing instrument: Illumina MiSeq. Multiplex PCR with BIOMED2 TRB-A/B primer pools was used to amplify the TRB rearrangements. Illumina-compatible adapters and 7-nucleotide sample barcodes were added to the amplicons in two consecutive PCRs. All library PCRs used Phusion HS II polymerase. The amplicons were purified from gel with the NucleoSpin Gel and PCR Clean-up kit, measured on Qubit, and combined at 3.5 to 5 nM. Before Illumina next-generation sequencing, the quality of the amplicon pool was assessed on an Agilent 2100 Bioanalyzer. Concerning the study's data processing: TRB rearrangements were annotated with MiXCR 3.0.8 using the default MiXCR reference library. Non-productive reads and sequences with fewer than 2 reads were excluded, and each unique CDR3 nucleotide sequence counted as one clone. R 3.5.1 was used to calculate clonality, diversity, richness and V-J gene usage. TCR clustering by CDR3 similarity used GLIPH2, with generation probabilities calculated by OLGA. Only GLIPH2 clusters with at least four unique TCR clonotypes present in at least three individuals were retained. TCRdb reworked the public reads: Q25 trimming with fastp, MiXCR clone assembly, productive beta chains retained. Entries are consolidated by CDR3 protein sequence, retaining the most common genes and DNA. These V and J calls rely on TCRdb rather than the paper's analysis. The sample table contains about 4,800 distinct CDR3 sequences; only one count was recorded for 25% to 30% of them. 35% to 40% of the sample lies in the top ten.

CDR1 and CDR2 are drawn from the germline V gene: MRHNA, SNTAGT. A distance of 22 bases separates the germline ends of V and J, which lose 0 bases and 6 bases respectively. The CDR3 has 18 amino acids, counting the end cysteine and phenylalanine. Only CDR3 DNA is held: 54 bases, read in frame from base 1. Sequencing was performed on blood. Recombination linked TRBV6-4 to TRBJ2-3; 5 matching bases give a weak D call of TRBD1. The TCR comes from a human donor with active COVID-19. Here is the DNA: TGTGCCAGCAGTGACTCCCCGACAGTTCCGAGACATGGGGATACGCAGTATTTT. This encodes CASSDSPTVPRHGDTQYF.